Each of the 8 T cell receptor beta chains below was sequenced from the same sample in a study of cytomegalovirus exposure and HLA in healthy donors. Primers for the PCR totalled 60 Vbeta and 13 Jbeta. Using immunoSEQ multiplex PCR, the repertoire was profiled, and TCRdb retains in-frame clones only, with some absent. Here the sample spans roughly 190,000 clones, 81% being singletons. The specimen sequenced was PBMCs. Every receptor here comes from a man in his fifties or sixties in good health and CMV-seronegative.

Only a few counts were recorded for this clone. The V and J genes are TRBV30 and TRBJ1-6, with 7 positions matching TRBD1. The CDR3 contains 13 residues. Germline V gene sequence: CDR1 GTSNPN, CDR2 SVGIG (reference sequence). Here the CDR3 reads CAEQTGYNSPLHF. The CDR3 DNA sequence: TGTGCGGAACAGACAGGGTATAATTCACCCCTCCACTTT.

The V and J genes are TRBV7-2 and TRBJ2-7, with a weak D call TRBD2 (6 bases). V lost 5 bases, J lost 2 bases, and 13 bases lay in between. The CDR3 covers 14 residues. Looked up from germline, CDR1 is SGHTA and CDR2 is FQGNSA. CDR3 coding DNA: TGTGCCAGCAGCGGACATGGGACTCCCTACGAGCAGTACTTC. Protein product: CASSGHGTPYEQYF.

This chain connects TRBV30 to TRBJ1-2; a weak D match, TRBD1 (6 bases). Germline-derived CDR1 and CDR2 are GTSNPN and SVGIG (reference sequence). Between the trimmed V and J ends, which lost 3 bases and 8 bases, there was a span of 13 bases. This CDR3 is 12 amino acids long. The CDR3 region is CAWRRLRGGYTF. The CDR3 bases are TGTGCCTGGAGGCGACTTAGGGGGGGCTACACCTTC.

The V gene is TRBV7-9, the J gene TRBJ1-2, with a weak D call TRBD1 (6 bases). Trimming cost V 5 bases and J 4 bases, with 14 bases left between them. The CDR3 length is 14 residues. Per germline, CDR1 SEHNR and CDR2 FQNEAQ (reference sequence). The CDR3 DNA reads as TGTGCCAGCAGCCCTTCGGACAGCGTCTATGGCTACACCTTC. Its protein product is CASSPSDSVYGYTF.

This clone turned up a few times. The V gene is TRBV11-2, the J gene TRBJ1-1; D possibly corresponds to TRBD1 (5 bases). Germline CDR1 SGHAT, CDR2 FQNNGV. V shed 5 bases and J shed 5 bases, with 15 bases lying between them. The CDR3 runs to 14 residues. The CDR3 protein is CASSEIFGGTEAFF. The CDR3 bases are TGTGCCAGCAGCGAAATTTTCGGGGGAACTGAAGCTTTCTTT.

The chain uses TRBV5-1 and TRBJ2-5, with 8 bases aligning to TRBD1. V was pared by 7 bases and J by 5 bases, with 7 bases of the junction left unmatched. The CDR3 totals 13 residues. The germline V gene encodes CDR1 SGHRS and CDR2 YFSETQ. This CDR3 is CASSRQGAETQYF. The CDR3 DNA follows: TGCGCCAGCTCCCGTCAGGGGGCGGAGACCCAGTACTTC.

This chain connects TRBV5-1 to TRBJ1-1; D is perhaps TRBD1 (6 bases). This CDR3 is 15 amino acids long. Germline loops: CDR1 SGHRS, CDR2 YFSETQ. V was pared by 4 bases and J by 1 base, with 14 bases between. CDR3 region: CASSTKTGTNTEAFF. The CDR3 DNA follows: TGCGCCAGCAGCACGAAGACAGGCACGAACACTGAAGCTTTCTTT. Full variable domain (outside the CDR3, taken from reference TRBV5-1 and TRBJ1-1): KAGVTQTPRYLIKTRGQQVTLSCSPISGHRSVSWYQQTPGQGLQFLFEYFSETQRNKGNFPGRFSGRQFSNSRSEMNVSTLELGDSALYLCASSTKTGTNTEAFFGQGTRLTVV.

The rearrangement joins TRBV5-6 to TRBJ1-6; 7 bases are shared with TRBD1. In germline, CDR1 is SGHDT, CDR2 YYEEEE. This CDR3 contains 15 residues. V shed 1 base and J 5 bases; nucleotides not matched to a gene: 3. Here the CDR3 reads CASSLSGQDNSPLHF. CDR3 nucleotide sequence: TGTGCCAGCAGCTTGAGCGGACAGGATAATTCACCCCTCCACTTT.